A selection of T cell receptor beta chains follows, all from one sample in a study of graft-versus-host responses after intestinal transplantation. Their antigen targets remain unknown. Profiling relied on immunoSEQ multiplex PCR, and the TCRdb table lists in-frame clones only, not all of them. The table lists about 70,000 clones, about 94% of them singletons. This specimen was unstimulated CD8+ T cells sorted from spleen or lymph node cells, taken before intestinal transplant. The receptors were gathered from a human donor who received an intestinal transplant. Each CDR3 is given with its conserved first and last residue. A D gene is named only where the DNA matches it firmly. Clone size is not always given. Where it is, it says once, few, many or a class for expanded clones.

d_call: TRBD2
clone_size: -
v_call: TRBV5-6
j_call: TRBJ2-7
cdr3_aa: CASSAGTSVYEQYF
cdr3_nt: TGTGCCAGCAGCGCGGGCACTAGCGTGTACGAGCAGTACTTC

d_call: -
clone_size: once
v_call: TRBV6-5
j_call: TRBJ2-2
cdr3_aa: CASSYSVRDTGELFF
cdr3_nt: TGTGCCAGCAGTTATAGTGTCCGGGACACCGGGGAGCTGTTTTTT

d_call: -
clone_size: -
v_call: TRBV6-5
j_call: TRBJ1-4
cdr3_aa: CASRSILTAAEKLFF
cdr3_nt: TGTGCCAGCAGATCGATACTGACGGCGGCGGAAAAACTGTTTTTT

d_call: TRBD2
clone_size: -
v_call: TRBV30
j_call: TRBJ2-7
cdr3_aa: CAWSVDPVFWGLAGEKANEQYF
cdr3_nt: TGTGCCTGGAGTGTGGATCCTGTATTCTGGGGACTAGCGGGAGAAAAGGCTAACGAGCAGTACTTC

d_call: TRBD1
clone_size: -
v_call: TRBV27
j_call: TRBJ1-5
cdr3_aa: CASSITGGGNQPQHF
cdr3_nt: TGTGCCAGCAGTATTACAGGGGGCGGAAATCAGCCCCAGCATTTT

d_call: -
clone_size: -
v_call: TRBV10-1
j_call: TRBJ2-7
cdr3_aa: CASSESRGGEQYF
cdr3_nt: TGCGCCAGCAGTGAGTCAAGAGGGGGCGAGCAGTACTTC

d_call: TRBD2
clone_size: -
v_call: TRBV7-9
j_call: TRBJ2-1
cdr3_aa: CASSPRTSVLDEQFF
cdr3_nt: TGTGCCAGCAGCCCCCGGACTAGCGTCCTCGATGAGCAGTTCTTC

d_call: -
clone_size: -
v_call: TRBV15
j_call: TRBJ1-5
cdr3_aa: CATSSQVVANQPQHF
cdr3_nt: TGTGCCACCAGCAGCCAGGTAGTGGCCAATCAGCCCCAGCATTTT

d_call: -
clone_size: -
v_call: TRBV13
j_call: TRBJ2-1
cdr3_aa: CASSLDDNEQFF
cdr3_nt: TGTGCCAGCAGCTTAGATGACAATGAGCAGTTCTTC

d_call: TRBD2
clone_size: -
v_call: TRBV5-1
j_call: TRBJ2-7
cdr3_aa: CASSGVGSGRGLSYEQYF
cdr3_nt: TGCGCCAGCAGTGGCGTGGGGAGCGGGAGGGGCCTCTCCTACGAGCAGTACTTC

d_call: -
clone_size: -
v_call: TRBV4-1
j_call: TRBJ2-7
cdr3_aa: CASSQDVLGPYEQYF
cdr3_nt: TGCGCCAGCAGCCAAGATGTCCTAGGGCCCTACGAGCAGTACTTC

d_call: -
clone_size: -
v_call: TRBV7-6
j_call: TRBJ2-3
cdr3_aa: CASSSGTPVTQYF
cdr3_nt: TGTGCCAGCAGCTCCGGGACCCCGGTAACGCAGTATTTT

d_call: TRBD2
clone_size: -
v_call: TRBV6-5
j_call: TRBJ2-3
cdr3_aa: CASTSLLATDTQYF
cdr3_nt: TGTGCCAGCACCTCATTACTAGCGACAGATACGCAGTATTTT

d_call: -
clone_size: -
v_call: TRBV18
j_call: TRBJ1-1
cdr3_aa: CASSPAGRAEAFF
cdr3_nt: TGTGCCAGCTCACCAGCAGGGAGGGCTGAAGCTTTCTTT

d_call: TRBD1
clone_size: -
v_call: TRBV29-1
j_call: TRBJ2-7
cdr3_aa: CSVGEQGPKEQYF
cdr3_nt: TGCAGCGTTGGGGAACAGGGGCCGAAAGAGCAGTACTTC

d_call: TRBD1
clone_size: once
v_call: TRBV5-1
j_call: TRBJ2-7
cdr3_aa: CASSRGTGLDEQYF
cdr3_nt: TGCGCCAGCAGCCGGGGGACAGGGTTAGACGAGCAGTACTTC

d_call: -
clone_size: -
v_call: TRBV11-2
j_call: TRBJ2-3
cdr3_aa: CASSSWLTDTQYF
cdr3_nt: TGTGCCAGCAGCTCTTGGCTCACAGATACGCAGTATTTT

d_call: -
clone_size: -
v_call: TRBV6-5
j_call: TRBJ1-2
cdr3_aa: CASSYKGNSGYGYTF
cdr3_nt: TGTGCCAGCAGTTATAAAGGGAATTCGGGCTATGGCTACACCTTC

d_call: TRBD1
clone_size: -
v_call: TRBV13
j_call: TRBJ2-1
cdr3_aa: CASSLVTGGAYNEQFF
cdr3_nt: TGTGCCAGCAGCTTAGTCACAGGGGGCGCTTACAATGAGCAGTTCTTC

d_call: -
clone_size: -
v_call: TRBV4-1
j_call: TRBJ2-5
cdr3_aa: CASSQVEGAQETQYF
cdr3_nt: TGCGCCAGCAGCCAAGTAGAAGGTGCCCAAGAGACCCAGTACTTC

d_call: TRBD2
clone_size: once
v_call: TRBV28
j_call: TRBJ2-1
cdr3_aa: CASSFMVAGYNEQFF
cdr3_nt: TGTGCCAGCAGTTTTATGGTAGCGGGATACAATGAGCAGTTCTTC

d_call: -
clone_size: -
v_call: TRBV5-1
j_call: TRBJ2-3
cdr3_aa: CASIDAGDTQYF
cdr3_nt: TGCGCCAGTATCGACGCCGGAGATACGCAGTATTTT

d_call: -
clone_size: -
v_call: TRBV27
j_call: TRBJ2-3
cdr3_aa: CASSLSVGVTDTQYF
cdr3_nt: TGTGCCAGCAGTTTATCGGTGGGAGTAACAGATACGCAGTATTTT

d_call: -
clone_size: -
v_call: TRBV11-3
j_call: TRBJ1-4
cdr3_aa: CASSLRSGATNEKLFF
cdr3_nt: TGTGCCAGCAGCTTAAGGTCAGGGGCAACTAATGAAAAACTGTTTTTT

d_call: -
clone_size: -
v_call: TRBV13
j_call: TRBJ1-5
cdr3_aa: CASSLGFSSNQPQHF
cdr3_nt: TGTGCCAGCAGCTTAGGGTTTTCAAGCAATCAGCCCCAGCATTTT

d_call: -
clone_size: -
v_call: TRBV19
j_call: TRBJ2-2
cdr3_aa: CASSPDSGELFF
cdr3_nt: TGTGCCAGTAGTCCCGACAGTGGGGAGCTGTTTTTT

d_call: -
clone_size: -
v_call: TRBV28
j_call: TRBJ2-1
cdr3_aa: CASSFWSAESYNEQFF
cdr3_nt: TGTGCCAGCAGTTTTTGGAGCGCTGAATCCTACAATGAGCAGTTCTTC

d_call: -
clone_size: -
v_call: TRBV4-2
j_call: TRBJ1-4
cdr3_aa: CASSQEPTAMGHEKLFF
cdr3_nt: TGTGCCAGCAGCCAAGAGCCAACAGCAATGGGGCATGAAAAACTGTTTTTT

d_call: -
clone_size: -
v_call: TRBV6-6
j_call: TRBJ1-1
cdr3_aa: CASSSGANEAFF
cdr3_nt: TGTGCCAGCAGTTCCGGGGCCAATGAAGCTTTCTTT

d_call: -
clone_size: once
v_call: TRBV5-1
j_call: TRBJ2-1
cdr3_aa: CASSLDRDEQFF
cdr3_nt: TGCGCCAGCAGCTTGGACAGGGATGAGCAGTTCTTC

d_call: -
clone_size: -
v_call: TRBV6-5
j_call: TRBJ2-1
cdr3_aa: CASSYGPSDSNEQFF
cdr3_nt: TGTGCCAGCAGTTACGGCCCCTCAGATAGTAATGAGCAGTTCTTC

d_call: TRBD2
clone_size: -
v_call: TRBV7-8
j_call: TRBJ2-1
cdr3_aa: CASSLTSGGTLFNEQFF
cdr3_nt: TGTGCCAGCAGCTTAACTAGCGGTGGGACCCTATTCAATGAGCAGTTCTTC

d_call: -
clone_size: -
v_call: TRBV14
j_call: TRBJ2-2
cdr3_aa: CASSQETENTGELFF
cdr3_nt: TGTGCCAGCAGCCAAGAAACAGAAAACACCGGGGAGCTGTTTTTT

d_call: TRBD2
clone_size: -
v_call: TRBV27
j_call: TRBJ2-1
cdr3_aa: CASSLTSGGNEQFF
cdr3_nt: TGTGCCAGCAGTTTAACTAGCGGGGGAAATGAGCAGTTCTTC

d_call: TRBD1
clone_size: -
v_call: TRBV27
j_call: TRBJ2-7
cdr3_aa: CASSPGTGDYEQYF
cdr3_nt: TGTGCCAGCAGTCCCGGGACAGGCGACTACGAGCAGTACTTC

d_call: -
clone_size: -
v_call: TRBV10-3
j_call: TRBJ1-2
cdr3_aa: CAIRGSSNYGYTF
cdr3_nt: TGTGCCATCCGGGGCTCATCTAACTATGGCTACACCTTC

d_call: -
clone_size: -
v_call: TRBV7-3
j_call: TRBJ2-3
cdr3_aa: CASSLTSSTDTQYF
cdr3_nt: TGTGCCAGCAGCTTAACTTCGAGCACAGATACGCAGTATTTT

d_call: -
clone_size: -
v_call: TRBV6-5
j_call: TRBJ2-3
cdr3_aa: CASSGWGWNTDTQYF
cdr3_nt: TGTGCCAGCAGCGGTTGGGGGTGGAACACAGATACGCAGTATTTT

d_call: -
clone_size: -
v_call: TRBV27
j_call: TRBJ2-7
cdr3_aa: CASSPDGGLNPYEQYF
cdr3_nt: TGTGCCAGCAGTCCTGACGGTGGACTGAATCCCTACGAGCAGTACTTC

d_call: -
clone_size: -
v_call: TRBV19
j_call: TRBJ2-3
cdr3_aa: CASSIGSGTSTDTQYF
cdr3_nt: TGTGCCAGTAGTATCGGGAGCGGAACTAGCACAGATACGCAGTATTTT

d_call: -
clone_size: few
v_call: TRBV10-3
j_call: TRBJ1-5
cdr3_aa: CAISVSGASTQHF
cdr3_nt: TGTGCCATCAGTGTATCGGGGGCGTCGACCCAGCATTTT

d_call: -
clone_size: -
v_call: TRBV7-2
j_call: TRBJ2-5
cdr3_aa: CASSLVYQETQYF
cdr3_nt: TGTGCCAGCAGCTTGGTGTACCAAGAGACCCAGTACTTC

d_call: TRBD2
clone_size: -
v_call: TRBV6-1
j_call: TRBJ2-3
cdr3_aa: CASSEGPSGRGEPDTQYF
cdr3_nt: TGTGCCAGCAGTGAAGGCCCTAGCGGGAGGGGTGAACCAGATACGCAGTATTTT

d_call: TRBD2
clone_size: -
v_call: TRBV6-1
j_call: TRBJ2-1
cdr3_aa: CASSEDTGTSSYNEQFF
cdr3_nt: TGTGCCAGCAGTGAGGATACCGGGACTAGCAGTTACAATGAGCAGTTCTTC

d_call: TRBD2
clone_size: once
v_call: TRBV29-1
j_call: TRBJ2-3
cdr3_aa: CSVESLTIAGGFYSTDTQYF
cdr3_nt: TGCAGCGTTGAATCCCTAACTATAGCGGGAGGGTTCTATAGCACAGATACGCAGTATTTT

d_call: TRBD1
clone_size: -
v_call: TRBV7-9
j_call: TRBJ1-1
cdr3_aa: CASSPRTGHMNTEAFF
cdr3_nt: TGTGCCAGCAGCCCCCGGACAGGGCACATGAACACTGAAGCTTTCTTT

d_call: -
clone_size: -
v_call: TRBV7-8
j_call: TRBJ1-5
cdr3_aa: CASSSEVAPLSNQPQHF
cdr3_nt: TGTGCCAGCAGCTCCGAGGTGGCACCATTAAGCAATCAGCCCCAGCATTTT

d_call: -
clone_size: once
v_call: TRBV28
j_call: TRBJ2-7
cdr3_aa: CASSCRHGTLGMYEQYF
cdr3_nt: TGTGCCAGCAGTTGCCGGCACGGGACCCTAGGGATGTACGAGCAGTACTTC

d_call: -
clone_size: -
v_call: TRBV7-6
j_call: TRBJ2-1
cdr3_aa: CASSLAAESNNEQFF
cdr3_nt: TGTGCCAGCAGCTTAGCAGCGGAAAGCAACAATGAGCAGTTCTTC